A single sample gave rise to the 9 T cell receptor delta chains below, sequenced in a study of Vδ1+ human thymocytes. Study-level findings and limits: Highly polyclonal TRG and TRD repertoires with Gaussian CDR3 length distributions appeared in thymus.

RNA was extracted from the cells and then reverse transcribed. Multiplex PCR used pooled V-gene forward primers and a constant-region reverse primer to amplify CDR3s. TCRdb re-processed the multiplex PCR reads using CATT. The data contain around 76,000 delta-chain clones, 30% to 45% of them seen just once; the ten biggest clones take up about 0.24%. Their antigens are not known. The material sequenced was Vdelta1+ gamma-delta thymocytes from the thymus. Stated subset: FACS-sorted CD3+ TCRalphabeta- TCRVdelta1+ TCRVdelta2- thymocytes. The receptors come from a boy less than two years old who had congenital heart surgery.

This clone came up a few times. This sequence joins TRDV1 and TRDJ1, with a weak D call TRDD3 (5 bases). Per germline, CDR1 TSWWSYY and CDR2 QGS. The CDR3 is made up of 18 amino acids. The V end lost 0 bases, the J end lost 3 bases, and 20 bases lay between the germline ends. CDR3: CALGELHLSSTGPDKLIF. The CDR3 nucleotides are TGTGCTCTTGGGGAACTGCATCTATCTTCGACTGGTCCCGATAAACTCATCTTT.

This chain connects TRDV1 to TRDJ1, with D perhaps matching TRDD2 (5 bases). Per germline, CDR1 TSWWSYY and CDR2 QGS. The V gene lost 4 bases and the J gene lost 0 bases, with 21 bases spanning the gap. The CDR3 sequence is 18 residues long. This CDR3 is CALGAIPYVEGNTDKLIF. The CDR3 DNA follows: TGTGCTCTTGGGGCAATCCCCTACGTTGAGGGAAACACCGATAAACTCATCTTT.

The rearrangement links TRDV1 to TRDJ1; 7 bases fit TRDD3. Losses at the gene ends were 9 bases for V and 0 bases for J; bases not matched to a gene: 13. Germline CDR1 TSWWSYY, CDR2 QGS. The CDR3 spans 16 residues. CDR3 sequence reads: CALGLGVPLDTDKLIF. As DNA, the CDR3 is TGTGCTCTCGGCCTGGGGGTCCCCCTAGACACCGATAAACTCATCTTT.

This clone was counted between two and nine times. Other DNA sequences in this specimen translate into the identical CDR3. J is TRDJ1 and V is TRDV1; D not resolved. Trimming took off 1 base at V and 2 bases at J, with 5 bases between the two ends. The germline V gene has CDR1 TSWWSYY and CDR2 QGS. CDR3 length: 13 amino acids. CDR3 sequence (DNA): TGTGCTCTTGGGGAACCGCCAACCGATAAACTCATCTTT. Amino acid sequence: CALGEPPTDKLIF.

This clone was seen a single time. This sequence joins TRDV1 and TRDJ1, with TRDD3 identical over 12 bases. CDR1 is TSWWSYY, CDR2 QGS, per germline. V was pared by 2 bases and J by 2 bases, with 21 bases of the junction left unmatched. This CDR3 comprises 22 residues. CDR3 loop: CALGESRLRTVLGDTRTDKLIF. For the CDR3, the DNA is TGTGCTCTTGGGGAAAGTCGGTTGAGGACGGTTCTGGGGGATACGCGTACCGATAAACTCATCTTT.

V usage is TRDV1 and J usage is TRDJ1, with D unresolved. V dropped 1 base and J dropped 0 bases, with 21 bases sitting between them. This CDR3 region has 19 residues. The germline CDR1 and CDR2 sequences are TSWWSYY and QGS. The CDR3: CALGERLTLTVQNTDKLIF. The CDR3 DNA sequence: TGTGCTCTTGGGGAACGCCTTACCCTTACTGTGCAAAACACCGATAAACTCATCTTT.

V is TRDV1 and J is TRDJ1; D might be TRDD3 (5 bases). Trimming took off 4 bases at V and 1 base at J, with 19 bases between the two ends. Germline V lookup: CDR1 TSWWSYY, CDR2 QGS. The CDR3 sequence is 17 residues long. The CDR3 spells CALGVKRGGYLTDKLIF. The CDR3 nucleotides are TGTGCTCTTGGGGTTAAACGGGGGGGGTACCTCACCGATAAACTCATCTTT.

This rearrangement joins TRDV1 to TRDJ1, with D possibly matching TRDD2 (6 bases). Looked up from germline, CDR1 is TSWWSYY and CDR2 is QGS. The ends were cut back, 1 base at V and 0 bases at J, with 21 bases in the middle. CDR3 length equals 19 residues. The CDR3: CALGEHPSQFRQNTDKLIF. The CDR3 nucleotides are TGTGCTCTTGGGGAACATCCTTCCCAGTTTCGCCAAAACACCGATAAACTCATCTTT.

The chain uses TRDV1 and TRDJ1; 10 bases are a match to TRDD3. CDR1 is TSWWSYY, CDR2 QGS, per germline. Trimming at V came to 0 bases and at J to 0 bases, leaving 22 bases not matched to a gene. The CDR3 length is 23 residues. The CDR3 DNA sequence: TGTGCTCTTGGGGAACTAGGTCCTTCCTCTCGTACTGGGGGATCCCGGTACACCGATAAACTCATCTTT. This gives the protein CALGELGPSSRTGGSRYTDKLIF.